A selection of T cell receptor beta chains follows, all from one sample in a study of blood T cell repertoires in COVID-19. Clones were sequenced by immunoSEQ multiplex PCR, and TCRdb holds only the in-frame ones, with some missing. This sample has some 50,000 clones; 75% to 85% occur once, and the top ten carry around 7%. The sequencing input was peripheral blood. These receptors were taken from a man aged 35 to 55 with acute or convalescent COVID-19. Both conserved end residues are part of each CDR3. The order of the fields is CDR3 protein, CDR3 DNA, CDR3 length, D gene, J gene, clone size, V gene. The D gene is left open where the match is weak. Size values are once, few and many counts, or a class for expanded clones, and some rows have none.

CASSLTGGGYGYTF,TGTGCCAGCAGCTTAACAGGGGGCGGCTATGGCTACACCTTC,14,TRBD1,TRBJ1-2,-,TRBV11-2
CASSLGQKAGNTIYF,TGTGCCAGCAGCTTGGGGCAGAAAGCTGGAAACACCATATATTTT,15,-,TRBJ1-3,-,TRBV7-9
CASSLDFGLPLF,TGTGCCAGCAGCTTGGATTTCGGACTCCCGCTTTTC,12,-,TRBJ2-4,once,TRBV5-6
CASSQGRAGVPGETQYF,TGCGCCAGCAGCCAAGGTCGAGCGGGGGTTCCTGGAGAGACCCAGTACTTC,17,TRBD2,TRBJ2-5,-,TRBV4-1
CASSLTVNTGELFF,TGTGCCAGCAGCTTAACAGTTAACACCGGGGAGCTGTTTTTT,14,-,TRBJ2-2,-,TRBV7-9
CASSPNGDGGSDTQYF,TGTGCCAGCTCACCAAATGGGGACGGAGGGTCAGATACGCAGTATTTT,16,-,TRBJ2-3,-,TRBV18
CASSQLRQNYGYTF,TGTGCCAGCAGCCAACTAAGACAGAACTATGGCTACACCTTC,14,-,TRBJ1-2,-,TRBV4-2
CASSSQGTDTQYF,TGCGCCAGCTCGTCTCAGGGGACAGATACGCAGTATTTT,13,-,TRBJ2-3,-,TRBV5-1
CASSRLREQGSYGYTF,TGTGCCAGCAGTCGACTTCGAGAACAGGGGAGCTATGGCTACACCTTC,16,TRBD1,TRBJ1-2,-,TRBV6-2/TRBV6-3
CASSLIGVGAFF,TGTGCCAGCAGTTTGATCGGAGTTGGTGCTTTCTTT,12,-,TRBJ1-1,-,TRBV28
CATSFGALTDTQYF,TGTGCCACCAGTTTCGGAGCATTAACAGATACGCAGTATTTT,14,-,TRBJ2-3,-,TRBV24-1
CASRPLDRGSGEQYF,TGTGCCAGCAGGCCACTCGACAGGGGTTCGGGCGAGCAGTACTTC,15,TRBD1,TRBJ2-7,few,TRBV11-2
CASSPRDRDYTNEKLFF,TGTGCCAGCAGTCCCCGGGACAGGGATTACACTAATGAAAAACTGTTTTTT,17,TRBD1,TRBJ1-4,-,TRBV6-6
CASSTNGLDYEQYF,TGTGCCAGCAGCACCAACGGGTTGGACTACGAGCAGTACTTC,14,-,TRBJ2-7,-,TRBV6-6
CASSPKPGQINYGYTF,TGTGCCAGCAGTCCCAAACCGGGACAGATAAACTATGGCTACACCTTC,16,TRBD1,TRBJ1-2,-,TRBV27
CASSWGVGSEAFF,TGTGCCAGCAGTTGGGGGGTTGGATCTGAAGCTTTCTTT,13,-,TRBJ1-1,-,TRBV6-2/TRBV6-3
CASSHKGGRTGELFF,TGTGCCAGCAGCCACAAAGGGGGTCGGACCGGGGAGCTGTTTTTT,15,-,TRBJ2-2,-,TRBV6-5
CATSRVWGQGYEQYF,TGTGCCACCAGCAGAGTTTGGGGACAGGGCTACGAGCAGTACTTC,15,TRBD1,TRBJ2-7,-,TRBV15
CASSAPRFDRANNEQFF,TGTGCCAGCAGCGCCCCCAGATTCGACAGGGCGAACAATGAGCAGTTCTTC,17,TRBD1,TRBJ2-1,-,TRBV9
CASSPGLAETQYF,TGTGCCAGCAGCCCGGGACTAGCCGAGACCCAGTACTTC,13,TRBD2,TRBJ2-5,-,TRBV4-2
CASTSSGTGLLEQYF,TGCGCCAGCACCTCGTCCGGGACAGGACTACTCGAGCAGTACTTC,15,TRBD1,TRBJ2-7,-,TRBV10-2
CASSTGRTGRDTEAFF,TGTGCCAGCAGCACAGGCCGGACAGGGAGGGACACTGAAGCTTTCTTT,16,TRBD1,TRBJ1-1,-,TRBV2
CASSEGGAHLEAFF,TGTGCCAGCAGTGAAGGTGGGGCACACCTGGAAGCTTTCTTT,14,-,TRBJ1-1,-,TRBV6-1
CASSSGQPGGTEAFF,TGCGCCAGCAGCTCGGGACAACCTGGTGGGACTGAAGCTTTCTTT,15,-,TRBJ1-1,-,TRBV5-1
CASSLSARVYGYTF,TGTGCCAGCAGCTTAAGCGCCAGGGTCTATGGCTACACCTTC,14,-,TRBJ1-2,-,TRBV11-2
CASSTDSNPIYGYTF,TGTGCCAGCAGTACGGACAGCAACCCGATCTATGGCTACACCTTC,15,-,TRBJ1-2,-,TRBV2
CASSPPNRGYEQYF,TGTGCCAGCTCACCACCGAACAGGGGGTACGAGCAGTACTTC,14,TRBD1,TRBJ2-7,-,TRBV18
CASKDRGSEKLFF,TGTGCCAGCAAAGACAGGGGGAGTGAAAAACTGTTTTTT,13,TRBD1,TRBJ1-4,-,TRBV5-4
CASSTQQGRQETQYF,TGTGCCAGCAGTACCCAACAGGGTCGGCAAGAGACCCAGTACTTC,15,-,TRBJ2-5,-,TRBV6-5
CASLPGTGGFWGYTF,TGTGCCAGTTTACCCGGGACAGGGGGTTTCTGGGGCTACACCTTC,15,TRBD1,TRBJ1-2,-,TRBV7-9
CASSYLMDYGYTF,TGTGCCAGCAGTTACCTAATGGACTATGGCTACACCTTC,13,-,TRBJ1-2,-,TRBV6-6
CASPPQGIQDTEAFF,TGTGCCAGCCCTCCCCAGGGTATTCAGGACACTGAAGCTTTCTTT,15,-,TRBJ1-1,-,TRBV28
CASSDSSDTQYF,TGCGCCAGCAGCGACTCTTCAGATACGCAGTATTTT,12,-,TRBJ2-3,-,TRBV5-1
CAISDDRVRIGSQFF,TGTGCCATCAGTGACGACAGGGTTCGGATAGGTTCCCAGTTCTTC,15,TRBD1,TRBJ2-1,-,TRBV10-3
CSARQGPAEQFF,TGCAGCGCCCGACAGGGGCCCGCCGAGCAGTTCTTC,12,TRBD1,TRBJ2-1,-,TRBV29-1
CASSDAGSESSPLHF,TGTGCCAGCAGTGATGCCGGGAGTGAGAGTTCACCCCTCCACTTT,15,-,TRBJ1-6,-,TRBV2
CASSLGLGHTGVTYEQYF,TGTGCCAGCAGCTTGGGGTTGGGCCACACAGGGGTAACCTACGAGCAGTACTTC,18,TRBD1,TRBJ2-7,-,TRBV5-6
CASGDGLAQNEQFF,TGTGCCAGCGGAGACGGACTAGCGCAGAATGAGCAGTTCTTC,14,TRBD2,TRBJ2-1,-,TRBV5-4
CASSSEGGNSPLHF,TGTGCCAGCAGCAGTGAGGGGGGGAATTCACCCCTCCACTTT,14,-,TRBJ1-6,-,TRBV5-4
CASSLDPGIVAEAFF,TGTGCCAGCAGCTTAGATCCAGGGATAGTAGCTGAAGCTTTCTTT,15,-,TRBJ1-1,few,TRBV11-2
CASGGPGQATYEQYF,TGTGCTAGTGGTGGCCCGGGACAGGCTACCTACGAGCAGTACTTC,15,TRBD1,TRBJ2-7,-,TRBV12-5
CASIVGGVGMETQYF,TGTGCCAGCATCGTAGGGGGAGTCGGGATGGAGACCCAGTACTTC,15,-,TRBJ2-5,once,TRBV6-5
CASSYSTGGSIQYF,TGTGCCAGCAGTTACTCCACAGGGGGAAGCATTCAGTACTTC,14,TRBD1,TRBJ2-4,-,TRBV6-5
CASSQVDSRTDTQYF,TGTGCCAGCAGCCAAGTGGACAGCCGCACAGATACGCAGTATTTT,15,-,TRBJ2-3,-,TRBV7-9
CASSSVGGGVYEQYF,TGCGCCAGCAGCTCGGTCGGAGGGGGCGTCTACGAGCAGTACTTC,15,-,TRBJ2-7,-,TRBV5-1
CASSPDSPNTDTQYF,TGTGCCAGCTCACCGGACTCCCCGAACACAGATACGCAGTATTTT,15,-,TRBJ2-3,few,TRBV18
CASSLGGTGSGSYTF,TGTGCCAGCAGCTTAGGGGGGACAGGTTCAGGGAGCTACACCTTC,15,TRBD1,TRBJ1-2,few,TRBV7-2
CASSLGMDILNTEAFF,TGTGCCAGCAGCTTGGGGATGGACATCTTGAACACTGAAGCTTTCTTT,16,-,TRBJ1-1,once,TRBV5-6
CSGSTGGQGNTIYF,TGCAGCGGATCTACAGGGGGCCAAGGAAACACCATATATTTT,14,TRBD1,TRBJ1-3,few,TRBV29-1